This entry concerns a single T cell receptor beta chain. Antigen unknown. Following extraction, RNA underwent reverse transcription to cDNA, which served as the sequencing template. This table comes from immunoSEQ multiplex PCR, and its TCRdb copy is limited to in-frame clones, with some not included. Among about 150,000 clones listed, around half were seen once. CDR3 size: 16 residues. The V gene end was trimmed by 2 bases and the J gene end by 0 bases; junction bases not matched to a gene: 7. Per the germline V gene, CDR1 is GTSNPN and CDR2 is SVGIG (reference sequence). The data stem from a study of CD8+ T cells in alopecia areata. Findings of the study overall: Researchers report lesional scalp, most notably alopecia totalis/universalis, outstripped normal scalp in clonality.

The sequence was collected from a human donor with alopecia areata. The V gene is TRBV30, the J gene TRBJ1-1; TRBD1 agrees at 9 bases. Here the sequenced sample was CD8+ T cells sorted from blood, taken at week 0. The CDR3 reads CAWSRTGENMNTEAFF. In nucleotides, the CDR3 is TGTGCCTGGAGTCGGACAGGGGAAAACATGAACACTGAAGCTTTCTTT.